This TCR beta chain was retrieved from a study of shared clonotypes between healthy human individuals. This table comes from immunoSEQ multiplex PCR, and its TCRdb copy is limited to in-frame clones, with some not included. Of about 2.5 million clones in the sample, about 90% are singletons; the top ten hold about 0.41%. Germline CDR1 reads LGHNA; CDR2 reads YNFKEQ. The CDR3 loop spans 14 amino acids. The V end was cut by 3 bases, the J end by 6 bases, with 15 bases between. What was sequenced was naive CD4+ T cells from PBMCs. Subset given: CD45RA+ positively selected. The clonotype was recovered from a man in his late teens or twenties in good health. Some clones in this sample may be carry-over from other donors' samples. The chain has TRBV4-2 and TRBJ2-7; possible D gene TRBD1, 5 bases. The DNA of the CDR3 is TGTGCCAGCAGCCAGAAGACAGAAATCTCCGAGCAGTACTTC. Protein product: CASSQKTEISEQYF.